This TCR beta chain was captured in a study of regulatory T cells in long-lasting Graves disease. The V gene's germline CDR1 is MNHEY and CDR2 SMNVEV (reference sequence). This CDR3 spans 16 amino acids. The V gene end was trimmed by 3 bases and the J gene end by 5 bases; junction bases not matched to a gene: 12. The time point: newly diagnosed GD, antithyroid drugs for less than 3 months. Generation of the TCR library employed RNA extracted from PBMCs. Peripheral blood, about 9 milliliters of it, was drawn into EDTA tubes. TCR beta libraries were built with iRepertoire HTBI primers and Arm-PCR of CDR3 regions. TCRdb used MiXCR to reprocess the multiplex PCR reads, holding one entry per CDR3 protein. Among 250,000 to 300,000 distinct CDR3 sequences listed, 18% were seen once. This clonotype occurred many times. The data also belong to a second study, concerning T cells in Graves' hyperthyroidism and ophthalmopathy.

The chain has TRBV27 and TRBJ2-7; TRBD1 matches 8 bases. This sample comprised peripheral blood mononuclear cells (PBMCs), obtained at new diagnosis, from a patient treated with antithyroid drugs. The sequence derives from a woman aged 30 to 39 with Graves disease. The DNA of the CDR3 is TGTGCCAGCAGTTTCAAGAGGACAGGGTGGACCCACGAGCAGTACTTC. It translates to CASSFKRTGWTHEQYF.